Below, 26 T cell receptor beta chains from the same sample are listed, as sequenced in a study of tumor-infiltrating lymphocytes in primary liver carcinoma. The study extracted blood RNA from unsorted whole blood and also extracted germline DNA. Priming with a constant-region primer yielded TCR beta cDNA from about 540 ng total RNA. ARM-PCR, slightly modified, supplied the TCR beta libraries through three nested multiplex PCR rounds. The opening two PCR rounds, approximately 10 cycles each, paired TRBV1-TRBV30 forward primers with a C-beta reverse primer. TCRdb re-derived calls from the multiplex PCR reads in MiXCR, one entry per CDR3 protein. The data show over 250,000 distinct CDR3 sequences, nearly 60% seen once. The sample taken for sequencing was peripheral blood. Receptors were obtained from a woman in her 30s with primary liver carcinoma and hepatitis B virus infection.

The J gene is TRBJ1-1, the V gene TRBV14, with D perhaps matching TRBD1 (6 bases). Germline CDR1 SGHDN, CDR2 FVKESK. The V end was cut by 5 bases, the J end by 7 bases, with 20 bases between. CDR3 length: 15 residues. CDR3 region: CASSVRAKGGGEAFF. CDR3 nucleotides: TGTGCCAGCAGCGTGCGGGCCAAGGGGGGCGGTGAAGCTTTCTTT.

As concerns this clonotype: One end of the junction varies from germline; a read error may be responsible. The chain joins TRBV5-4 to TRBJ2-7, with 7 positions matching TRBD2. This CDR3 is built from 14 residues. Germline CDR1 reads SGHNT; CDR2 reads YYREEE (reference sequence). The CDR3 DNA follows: TGTGCCAGCAGCACTAGCCCTAGCGGCCTTTTACAGTACTTT. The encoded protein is CASSTSPSGLLQYF.

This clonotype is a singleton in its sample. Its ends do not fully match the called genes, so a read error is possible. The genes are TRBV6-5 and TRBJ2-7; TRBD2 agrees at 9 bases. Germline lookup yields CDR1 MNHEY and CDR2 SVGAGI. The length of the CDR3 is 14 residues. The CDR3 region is CASSRAGGDYERYF. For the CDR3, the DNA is TGTGCCAGTAGTAGGGCGGGAGGGGATTACGAGCGGTACTTC.

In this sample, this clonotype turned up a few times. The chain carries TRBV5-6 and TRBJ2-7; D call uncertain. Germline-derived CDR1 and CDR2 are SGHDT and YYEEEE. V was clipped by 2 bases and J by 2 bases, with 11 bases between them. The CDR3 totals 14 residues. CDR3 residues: CASSFRSRAYEQYF. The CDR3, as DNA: TGTGCCAGCAGCTTCCGGTCCCGGGCCTACGAGCAGTACTTC.

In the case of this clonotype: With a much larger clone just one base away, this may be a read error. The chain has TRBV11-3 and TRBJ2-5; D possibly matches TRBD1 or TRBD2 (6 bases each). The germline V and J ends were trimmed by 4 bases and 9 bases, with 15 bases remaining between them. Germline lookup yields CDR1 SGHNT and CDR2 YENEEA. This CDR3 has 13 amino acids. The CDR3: CASSSGDWEAQYF. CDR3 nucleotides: TGTGCCAGCAGCTCAGGGGATTGGGAGGCCCAGTACTTC.

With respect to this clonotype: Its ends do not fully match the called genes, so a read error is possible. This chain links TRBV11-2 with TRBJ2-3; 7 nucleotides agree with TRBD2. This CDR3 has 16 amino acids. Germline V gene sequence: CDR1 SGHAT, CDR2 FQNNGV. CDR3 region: CASSVPGLNTGDTQYF. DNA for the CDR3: TGTGCCAGCAGCGTGCCGGGACTAAATACAGGAGATACGCAGTATTTC.

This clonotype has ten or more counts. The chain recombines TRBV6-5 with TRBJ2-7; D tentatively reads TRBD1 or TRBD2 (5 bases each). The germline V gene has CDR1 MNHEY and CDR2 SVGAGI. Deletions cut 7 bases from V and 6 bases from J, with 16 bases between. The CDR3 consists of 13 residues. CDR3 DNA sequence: TGTGCCAGCAAGGGAAAGATAGGGACCGAGCAGTACTTC. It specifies CASKGKIGTEQYF.

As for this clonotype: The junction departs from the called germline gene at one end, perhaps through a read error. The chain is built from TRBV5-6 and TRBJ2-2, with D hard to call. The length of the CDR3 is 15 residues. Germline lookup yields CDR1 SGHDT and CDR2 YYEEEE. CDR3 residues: CAISMRFSNTGELFF. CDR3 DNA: TGTGCCATCAGCATGCGGTTCTCTAACACCGGGGAGCTGTTTTTT.

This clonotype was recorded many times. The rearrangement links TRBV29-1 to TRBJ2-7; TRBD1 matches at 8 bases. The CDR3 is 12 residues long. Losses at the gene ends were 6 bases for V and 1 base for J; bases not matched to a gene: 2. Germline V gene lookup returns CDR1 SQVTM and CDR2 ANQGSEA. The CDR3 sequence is CSVGTGSYEQYF. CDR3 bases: TGCAGCGTCGGGACAGGTTCCTACGAGCAGTACTTC.

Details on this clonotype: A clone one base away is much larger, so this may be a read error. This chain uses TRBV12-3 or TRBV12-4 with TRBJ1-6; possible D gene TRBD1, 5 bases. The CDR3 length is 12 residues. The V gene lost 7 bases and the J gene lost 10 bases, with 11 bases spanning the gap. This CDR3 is CASTLQGSPLHF. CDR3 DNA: TGTGCCAGCACTTTGCAGGGATCACCCCTCCACTTT.

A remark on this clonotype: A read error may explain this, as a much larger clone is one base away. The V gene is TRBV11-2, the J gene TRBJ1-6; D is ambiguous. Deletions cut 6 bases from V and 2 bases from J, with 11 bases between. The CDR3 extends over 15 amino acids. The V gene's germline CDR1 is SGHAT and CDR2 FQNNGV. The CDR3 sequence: CASRSSGTYNSPLHF. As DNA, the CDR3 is TGTGCCAGCAGGTCCTCCGGGACCTATAATTCACCCCTCCACTTT. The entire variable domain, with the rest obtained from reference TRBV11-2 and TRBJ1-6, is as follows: EAGVAQSPRYKIIEKRQSVAFWCNPISGHATLYWYQQILGQGPKLLIQFQNNGVVDDSQLPKDRFSAERLKGVDSTLKIQPAKLEDSAVYLCASRSSGTYNSPLHFGNGTRLTVT.

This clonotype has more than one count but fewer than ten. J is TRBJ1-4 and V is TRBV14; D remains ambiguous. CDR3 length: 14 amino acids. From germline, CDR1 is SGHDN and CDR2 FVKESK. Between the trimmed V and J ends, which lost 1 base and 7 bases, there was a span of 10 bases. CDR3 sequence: CASSQAPLGEKLFF. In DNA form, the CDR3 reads TGTGCCAGCAGCCAAGCCCCTCTTGGTGAAAAACTGTTTTTT.

The CDR3 is CASSYSRREGHEQFF. CDR3 sequence (DNA): TGTGCCAGCAGTTACTCGAGGCGGGAGGGTCATGAGCAGTTCTTC. This chain links TRBV6-2 or TRBV6-3 with TRBJ2-1, with 9 bases fitting TRBD2. There are 15 residues in the CDR3. Trimming took 0 bases from V and 8 from J; bases not matched to a gene: 5. Per germline, CDR1 MNHEY and CDR2 SVGEGT.

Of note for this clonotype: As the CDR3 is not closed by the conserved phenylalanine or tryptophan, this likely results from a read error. The CDR3 DNA reads as TGTGCCAGCAGCTTCCCCTCCAGCGGACTACACTTCTACAATGAGCAGTTCATC. Protein product: CASSFPSSGLHFYNEQFI. V usage is TRBV7-9 and J usage is TRBJ2-1; tentative D call: TRBD2 (6 bases). Germline assignment: CDR1 SEHNR and CDR2 FQNEAQ (reference sequence). The CDR3 has 18 amino acids. Trimming left V 3 bases short and J 3 bases short, with 21 bases between.

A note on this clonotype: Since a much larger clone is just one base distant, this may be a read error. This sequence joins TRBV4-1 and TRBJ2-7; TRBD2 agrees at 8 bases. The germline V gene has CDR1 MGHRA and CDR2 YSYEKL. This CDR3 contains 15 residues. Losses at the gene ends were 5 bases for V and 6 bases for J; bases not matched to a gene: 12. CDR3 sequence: CASSFQLAEVCEQYF. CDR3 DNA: TGCGCCAGCAGCTTCCAACTAGCGGAGGTCTGCGAGCAGTACTTC.

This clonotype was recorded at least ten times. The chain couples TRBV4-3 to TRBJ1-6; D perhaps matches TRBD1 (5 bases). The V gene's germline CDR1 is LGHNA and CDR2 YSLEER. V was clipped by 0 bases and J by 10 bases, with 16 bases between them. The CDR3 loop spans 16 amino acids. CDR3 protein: CASSQEENRGGSPLHF. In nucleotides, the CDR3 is TGCGCCAGCAGCCAAGAGGAAAACCGGGGGGGATCACCCCTCCACTTT.

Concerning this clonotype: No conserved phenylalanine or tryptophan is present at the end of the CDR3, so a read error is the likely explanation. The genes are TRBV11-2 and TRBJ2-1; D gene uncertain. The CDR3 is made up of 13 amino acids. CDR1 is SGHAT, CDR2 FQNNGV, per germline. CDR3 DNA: TGTGCCAGCAGCTTTGGGTCCTACTATGAGCAGTTCTTA. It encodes CASSFGSYYEQFL.

CDR3 sequence: CASSETISGGKETQYF. DNA of the CDR3: TGTGCCAGCAGTGAAACTATTTCGGGGGGGAAAGAGACCCAGTACTTC. V gene TRBV6-1 combines with J gene TRBJ2-5; 8 nucleotides line up with TRBD2. The V and J ends lost 2 bases and 3 bases, in that order; junction bases with no gene match: 8. The CDR3 has 16 residues. Germline V gene sequence: CDR1 MNHNS, CDR2 SASEGT.

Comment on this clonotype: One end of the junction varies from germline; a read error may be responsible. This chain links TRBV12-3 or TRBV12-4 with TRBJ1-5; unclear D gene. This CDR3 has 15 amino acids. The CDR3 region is CTSSFRGQENQPQHF. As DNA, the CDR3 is TGTACCAGCAGTTTCCGAGGGCAGGAAAATCAGCCCCAGCATTTT.

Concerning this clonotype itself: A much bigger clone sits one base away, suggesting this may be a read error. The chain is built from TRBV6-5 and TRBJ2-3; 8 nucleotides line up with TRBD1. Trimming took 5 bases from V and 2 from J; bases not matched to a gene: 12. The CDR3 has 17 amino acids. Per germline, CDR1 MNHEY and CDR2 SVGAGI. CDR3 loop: CASSPGGRGYYTDTQYF. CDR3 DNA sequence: TGTGCCAGCAGTCCAGGGGGCCGGGGATATTACACAGATACGCAGTATTTT.

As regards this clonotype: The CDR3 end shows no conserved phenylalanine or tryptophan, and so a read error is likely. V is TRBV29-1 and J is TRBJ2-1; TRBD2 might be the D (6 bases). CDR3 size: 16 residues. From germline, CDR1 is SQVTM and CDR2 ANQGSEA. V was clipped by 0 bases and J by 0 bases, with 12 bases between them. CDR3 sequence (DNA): TGCAGCGTTGAAGATCCTAGCGTTAGCTCCTACAATGAGCAGTTCCTC. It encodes CSVEDPSVSSYNEQFL.

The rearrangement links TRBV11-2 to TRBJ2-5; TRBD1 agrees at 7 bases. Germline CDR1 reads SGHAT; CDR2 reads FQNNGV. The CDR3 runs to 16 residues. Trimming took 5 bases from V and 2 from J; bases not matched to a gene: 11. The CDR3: CASSAVHRGSQETQYF. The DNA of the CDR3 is TGTGCCAGCAGCGCCGTCCACAGGGGAAGTCAAGAGACCCAGTACTTC. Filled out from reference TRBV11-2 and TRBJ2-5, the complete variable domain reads EAGVAQSPRYKIIEKRQSVAFWCNPISGHATLYWYQQILGQGPKLLIQFQNNGVVDDSQLPKDRFSAERLKGVDSTLKIQPAKLEDSAVYLCASSAVHRGSQETQYFGPGTRLLVL.

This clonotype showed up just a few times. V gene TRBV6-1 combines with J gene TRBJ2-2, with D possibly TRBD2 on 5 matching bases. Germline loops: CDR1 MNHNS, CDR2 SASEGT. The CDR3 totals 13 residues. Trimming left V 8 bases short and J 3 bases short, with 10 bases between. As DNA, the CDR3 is TGTGCCAGCCGAGAGCGGCACACCGGGGAGCTGTTTTTT. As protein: CASRERHTGELFF.

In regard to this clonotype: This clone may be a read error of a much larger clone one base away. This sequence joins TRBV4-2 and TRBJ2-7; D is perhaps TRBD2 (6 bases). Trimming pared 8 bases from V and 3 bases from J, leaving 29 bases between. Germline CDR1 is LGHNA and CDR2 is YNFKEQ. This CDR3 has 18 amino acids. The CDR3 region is CASGPTGSYGGINYEQYF. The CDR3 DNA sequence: TGTGCCAGCGGCCCGACCGGGTCCTATGGCGGGATTAACTACGAGCAGTACTTC.

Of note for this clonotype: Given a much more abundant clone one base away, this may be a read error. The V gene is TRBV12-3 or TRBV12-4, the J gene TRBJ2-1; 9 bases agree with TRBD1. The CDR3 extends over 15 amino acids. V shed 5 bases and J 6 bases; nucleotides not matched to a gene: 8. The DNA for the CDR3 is TGTGCCAGCAGTCCCTCGGGACAGGGTATCAATGAGCAGTTCTTC. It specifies CASSPSGQGINEQFF.

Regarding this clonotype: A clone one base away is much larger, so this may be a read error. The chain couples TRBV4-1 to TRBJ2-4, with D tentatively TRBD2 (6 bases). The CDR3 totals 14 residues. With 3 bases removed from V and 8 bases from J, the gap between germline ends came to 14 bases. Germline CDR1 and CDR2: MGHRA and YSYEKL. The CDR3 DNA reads TGCGCCAGCAGCCAGGTGTCGAAGCGGGACATTCAGTACTTC. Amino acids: CASSQVSKRDIQYF.